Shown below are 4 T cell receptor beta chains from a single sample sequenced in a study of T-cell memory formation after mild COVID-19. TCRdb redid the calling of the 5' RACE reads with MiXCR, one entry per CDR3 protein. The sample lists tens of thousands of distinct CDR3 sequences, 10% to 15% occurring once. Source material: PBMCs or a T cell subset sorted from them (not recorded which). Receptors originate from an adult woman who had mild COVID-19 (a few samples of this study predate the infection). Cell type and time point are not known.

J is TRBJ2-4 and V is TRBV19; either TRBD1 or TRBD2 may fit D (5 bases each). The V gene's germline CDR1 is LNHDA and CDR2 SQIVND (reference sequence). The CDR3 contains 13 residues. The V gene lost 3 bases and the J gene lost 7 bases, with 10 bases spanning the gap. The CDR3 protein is CASSIGAWNIQYF. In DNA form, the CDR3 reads TGTGCCAGTAGTATCGGGGCCTGGAACATTCAGTACTTC.

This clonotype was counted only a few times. CDR3 bases: TGTGCCAGCAGTTTTCTTCCCCTAGCGGGAGGTATTAGCACAGATACGCAGTATTTT. Protein sequence: CASSFLPLAGGISTDTQYF. The V gene is TRBV3-1, the J gene TRBJ2-3; the match to TRBD2 covers 11 bases. Germline values: CDR1 LGHDT, CDR2 YNNKEL (reference sequence). The CDR3 totals 19 residues. The V gene end was trimmed by 6 bases and the J gene end by 0 bases; junction bases not matched to a gene: 14.

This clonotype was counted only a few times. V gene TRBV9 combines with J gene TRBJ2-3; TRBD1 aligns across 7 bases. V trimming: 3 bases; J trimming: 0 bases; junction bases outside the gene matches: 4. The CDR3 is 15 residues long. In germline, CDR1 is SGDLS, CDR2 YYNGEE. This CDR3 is CASSGGGHSTDTQYF. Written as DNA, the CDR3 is TGTGCCAGCAGCGGAGGGGGCCATAGCACAGATACGCAGTATTTT.

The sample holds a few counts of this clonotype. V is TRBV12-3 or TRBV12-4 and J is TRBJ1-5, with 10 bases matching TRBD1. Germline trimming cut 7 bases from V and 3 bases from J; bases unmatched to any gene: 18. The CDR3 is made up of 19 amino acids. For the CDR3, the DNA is TGTGCCAGCACAAAACTAGGACAGGGGGTGATATGGGACAATCAGCCCCAGCATTTT. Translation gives CASTKLGQGVIWDNQPQHF.